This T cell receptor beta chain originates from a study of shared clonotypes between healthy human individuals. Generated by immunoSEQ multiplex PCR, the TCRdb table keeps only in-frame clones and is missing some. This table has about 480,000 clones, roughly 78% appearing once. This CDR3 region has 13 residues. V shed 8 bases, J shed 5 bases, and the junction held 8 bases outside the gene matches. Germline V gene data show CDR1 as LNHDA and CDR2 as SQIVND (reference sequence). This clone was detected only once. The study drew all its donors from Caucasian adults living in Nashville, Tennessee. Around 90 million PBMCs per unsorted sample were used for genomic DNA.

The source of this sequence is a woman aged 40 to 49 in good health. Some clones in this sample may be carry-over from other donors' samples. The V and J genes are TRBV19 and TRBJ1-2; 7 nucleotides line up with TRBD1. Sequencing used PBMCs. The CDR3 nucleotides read TGTGCCAGTGGGCGACAGGGACCTTATGGCTACACCTTC. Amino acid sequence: CASGRQGPYGYTF.